This T cell receptor (beta chain) emerged from a study of blood T cell repertoires in COVID-19. This clone was found once. Produced via immunoSEQ multiplex PCR; TCRdb's table is partial and in-frame only. This sample has 300,000 to 350,000 clones, with around 90% found just once. After removal of 7 bases from V and 5 bases from J, the junction contained 10 bases not matched to a gene. The CDR3 covers 15 residues. CDR1 and CDR2 (germline): LGHNT, FRNRAP. The sequenced sample was peripheral blood. V usage is TRBV12-5 and J usage is TRBJ2-1, with 8 bases lining up with TRBD1. This TCR was sampled from a woman in her thirties with COVID-19, enrolled during active disease. CDR3 bases: TGTGCTAGTGCCCCGCCGGACAGGGTACACAATGAGCAGTTCTTC. Its protein product is CASAPPDRVHNEQFF.